This TCR beta chain is drawn from a study of blood T cell repertoires in COVID-19. Study at large: Samples taken during acute and convalescent COVID-19 were collected in the United States, Italy and Spain.

Between the trimmed V and J ends, which lost 7 bases and 5 bases, there was a span of 15 bases. The length of the CDR3 is 14 residues. Germline values: CDR1 KGHDR, CDR2 SFDVKD. The method was immunoSEQ multiplex PCR; TCRdb's version includes in-frame clones alone and lacks a portion of them. The data hold about 280,000 clones, with around 89% observed a single time. The receptor was derived from a man in his forties with acute or convalescent COVID-19. The chain carries TRBV24-1 and TRBJ2-3; tentative D call: TRBD1 (6 bases). The sequenced material came from peripheral blood. The CDR3 sequence: CATSVGRGQDTQYF. CDR3 nucleotides: TGTGCCACCAGCGTAGGCAGGGGACAAGATACGCAGTATTTT.